This T cell receptor (beta chain) originates from a study of cytomegalovirus exposure and HLA in healthy donors (dated by TCRdb to about 2017). Study-wide context: An earlier analysis of some 600 of the donors reported 250 to 350 Gb of sequence data and around 110 million unique TCR beta sequences obtained from 150 million to 200 million T cells. An early release that covered around 590 HLA-typed donors contained approximately 300 gigabases of sequencing data and around 85 million unique TCR sequences. Of the 300 to 400 genotyped donors, approximately 80% fell in the genetic ancestry cluster associated with self-reported Caucasian donors. The study aimed to test whether signatures of past pathogen exposure could be identified by cataloging public T cell receptors. The T cell repertoires of roughly 660 subjects were profiled by immunosequencing and related to cytomegalovirus serostatus. Along with the approximately 620-subject first cohort, a separate validation cohort of over 90 different subjects was used. The study combined high-throughput TCR immunosequencing, statistical association of individual TCRs with disease status, and machine learning to predict cytomegalovirus infection status. To study patterns of TCR occurrence, a later analysis re-analyzed previously published TCR beta repertoires from 650 to 750 donors and added high-resolution HLA genotyping. Rather than using new phenotypic data, the later analysis identified candidate immune exposures from TCR beta sequences and from how often those sequences occurred across donors. An earlier analysis of fewer than 750 of the donors used high-throughput TCR beta sequencing to judge whether each TCR beta V gene segment behaved as functional or pseudogenic. Donor age, sex, ethnicity and CMV serostatus were compiled together with the repertoire data. In a later genetic analysis, genome-wide SNP genotypes for about 65% of the roughly 700 donors were used, and that subset was treated as a discovery cohort. Every discovery cohort repertoire had been produced on one sequencing platform. Class I and class II HLA loci were covered by the typing at four-digit resolution. The number of typed donors differed by locus: about 620-630 for A, B, C, DRB1 and DQB1; 500 to 550 for DQA1; 606 for DPA1; and about 470 for DPB1. Because of strong linkage in the cohort, roughly five DR-DQ haplotypes were treated as single units for association and clustering. Among some 400 genotyped donors of the cohort, an average of roughly 230,000 unique TCR beta nucleotide sequences was sequenced per donor, of which about 20% were non-productive. Findings and caveats that apply to the study as a whole: Because the 87-base-pair reads could not distinguish some IMGT-functional V segments, including TRBV6-2 and TRBV6-3, those segments were excluded. The authors suggested that the approach could potentially be generalized to other disease states and immunological phenotypes. In both the original and validation cohorts, the classifier was reported to diagnose cytomegalovirus status with high specificity and sensitivity. Correlated functional status among segregating V segments might be attributable to linkage disequilibrium, but an unknown experimental factor could not be ruled out. Because HLA typing was missing for some donors at each locus, association tests included only the typed subset. Three of the identified cytomegalovirus-associated TCR beta chains were confirmed in vitro to be specific for cytomegalovirus antigens. While some public TCRs were present in many individuals, most TCR sequences turned up only very rarely across donors. Broadly in line with IMGT annotations, most TCR beta V segments showed up in productive rearrangements about 90% or about 30% of the time in an earlier analysis of 450 to 600 of the donors. Because counts were too low, under 20 rarely observed V segments, including chromosome 9 orphons, were left out of the earlier analysis of 587 of the donors. Several of the top co-occurrence clusters appeared to be linked to parvovirus B19, influenza, CMV and Epstein-Barr virus, according to a later analysis. An association between a missense DCLRE1C variant and V-gene and J-gene trimming of TCR beta chains was found in a later genetic analysis and replicated in an independent cohort. In a later analysis, HLA-associated TCR beta chains were found to be more clonally expanded and to have lower generation probabilities than equally common non-associated chains. In a later analysis, 15,000 to 20,000 TCR beta sequences were associated with specific HLA alleles at a false discovery rate of 0.05. CMV serostatus was the only immune exposure information available for the cohort. When HLA alleles, especially DR and DQ, strongly co-occurred, attributing TCR associations to individual alleles was difficult. In a later analysis, TCR association rates were found to vary across HLA loci, with the most associated TCRs seen for DRB1 alleles and the fewest for HLA-C alleles. A further reported finding was that TCR beta sequences accurately predicted the HLA-A and HLA-B alleles for most subjects in the first cohort. This cohort had only TCR beta chains sequenced, and the lack of alpha or paired-chain data limited which features could be detected. The study gave a list of 150 to 200 TCR beta chains associated with cytomegalovirus. A group of highly shared sequence variants was considered likely to be a technical artifact of the sequencing pipeline. A later analysis found that most CMV-associated TCR beta chains appeared HLA-restricted, with HLA associations seemingly driven largely by CMV exposure. Presence/absence analyses assumed roughly uniform sequencing depth across donors, an assumption that may not hold. Compared with the 666-donor mean, donors in an Asian-associated ancestry cluster had fewer N-insertions in productive TCRs, according to a later genetic analysis.

The cohort comprised some 700 healthy bone marrow donors. Cohort members were all nominally healthy when sampled, although unrecorded immune exposures were likely present. The donor tested CMV seropositive and was one of the 289 seropositive cohort members. Every donor gave a peripheral blood sample, and the peripheral blood mononuclear cells from that sample were used for TCR beta sequencing. The Qiagen DNeasy Blood Extraction Kit was used to extract genomic DNA from the blood cell samples. Reading from cysteine to phenylalanine, the CDR3 counts 15 amino acids. The only DNA kept is the CDR3, 45 bases in frame from the first base. Compared with germline, V lacks 2 bases and J lacks 1 base; bases without a gene match: 3. CDR1 and CDR2 were assigned from the germline V gene as MDHEN and SYDVKM. Comment on this clone: Its specific antigen is unknown. Nothing much larger sits one base from this clone, and base qualities are not available.

The library was built by means of the immunoSEQ multiplex PCR assay. A mixture of 60 forward primers for TCR Vbeta segments and 13 reverse primers for TCR Jbeta segments was used in the multiplex PCR. Amplification of the CDR3 region of rearranged TCR beta genes was performed with a multiplex PCR assay on genomic DNA. On the Illumina HiSeq System, the amplified TCR beta libraries were sequenced as 87-base-pair reads. Regarding the original processing steps: Across the 670 or so repertoires, a later analysis counted 75 million to 90 million unique TCR beta chains, roughly 11 million of which were shared by at least two donors. Raw reads were error-corrected and collapsed into unique sequences with a nearest-neighbor algorithm that merged closely related sequences to remove PCR and sequencing errors. V, D and J gene segments were assigned by aligning CDR3 sequences to IMGT reference sequences. For a sequence to be retained, a match of at least six nucleotides was required to both a V gene segment and a J gene segment. Rearrangements were classified as productive when the CDR3 lacked stop codons and remained in frame with V and J, and all other rearrangements were classified as non-productive. CDR3 was defined according to IMGT convention as the region running from the second conserved V-encoded cysteine to the conserved J-encoded phenylalanine. The earlier analysis of approximately 500 of the donors excluded sequences that lacked an unambiguous match to a single V gene segment. In an earlier analysis of 587 of the donors, a V segment was called functional when productive rearrangements were above 56.7%, and segregating when the standard deviation between donors exceeded 5%. A statistical classification framework was developed to diagnose cytomegalovirus status using the catalog of TCR beta chain sequences. V and J gene assignment, in a later analysis, came from comparing TCR nucleotide sequences with IMGT/GENE-DB human TR gene sequences. Using the TCRdist pipeline, a later analysis assigned CDR3 sequences along with most-parsimonious VDJ recombination scenarios. In a later analysis, each TCR beta chain was defined by its CDR3 amino acid sequence together with its V-gene family, and reads lacking a unique V-gene family were excluded. To address suspected cross-contamination and a sequencing artifact, a later analysis removed around 600 highly shared, low-generation-probability nucleotide sequences. For each public chain, a later analysis derived a clonal expansion index from normalized ranks of inferred template counts within each repertoire. A later analysis computed generation probabilities with a VDJ recombination model fitted to out-of-frame rearrangements, and checked the results against IGoR. In a later analysis, TCR-TCR, TCR-HLA and TCR-CMV co-occurrence was scored with hypergeometric tests, and a repertoire-size bias correction was applied to TCR pairs. In a later analysis, false discovery rates were estimated by permuting HLA or CMV assignments 20 times. In a later analysis, co-occurring TCRs were grouped using DBSCAN, with TCRdist sequence similarity added in when clustering inside HLA-allele-positive subsets. Repertoires with fewer than 30,000 or more than 120,000 public chains, plus five repertoires with anomalous nucleotide sharing, were excluded from co-occurrence clustering. TCRdb mirrors the immuneACCESS table, restricted to in-frame sequences. Some clones are absent from its copies; in checked studies, under half trace to an unresolved V gene, and the reason for the others is unknown. That table is the source of V, J and clone size, and D and trimming were worked out from the DNA. Here the sample has roughly 80,000 clones; approximately 60% occur a single time. The ten largest clones add up to roughly 4.4% of the sample.

This TCR was sampled from a male donor in good health and CMV-seropositive. Recombination joined TRBV28 with TRBJ2-3; TRBD2 agrees with 7 junctional bases. Sequencing was done on a sample of PBMCs. DNA sequence: TGTGCCAGCAGTTTAATGCTAGCGGGCACAGATACGCAGTATTTT. It codes for CASSLMLAGTDTQYF.